The 13 T cell receptor beta chains reported below all come from one sample, sequenced in a study of blood T cell repertoires in COVID-19. The method was immunoSEQ multiplex PCR; TCRdb's version includes in-frame clones alone and lacks a portion of them. The data contain approximately 120,000 clones, more than 85% of them seen just once; the ten biggest clones take up around 2.1%. The sample taken for sequencing was peripheral blood. All receptors derive from a man aged 50 to 60 with COVID-19, enrolled during active disease.

The J gene is TRBJ2-1, the V gene TRBV5-1; 14 bases fit TRBD2. The CDR3 has 17 amino acids. Germline CDR1 is SGHRS and CDR2 is YFSETQ. Trimming cost V 4 bases and J 0 bases; bases outside gene matches: 3. Here the CDR3 reads CASSTGTSGSSYNEQFF. CDR3 nucleotides: TGCGCCAGCAGCACCGGGACTAGCGGGAGCTCCTACAATGAGCAGTTCTTC. Variable domain in full (rest from reference TRBV5-1 and TRBJ2-1): KAGVTQTPRYLIKTRGQQVTLSCSPISGHRSVSWYQQTPGQGLQFLFEYFSETQRNKGNFPGRFSGRQFSNSRSEMNVSTLELGDSALYLCASSTGTSGSSYNEQFFGPGTRLTVL.

V and J are TRBV15 and TRBJ2-2; TRBD1 matches 8 bases. The CDR3 is made up of 16 amino acids. V shed 7 bases, J shed 2 bases, and the junction held 9 bases outside the gene matches. Germline CDR1 reads LNHNV; CDR2 reads YYDKDF (reference sequence). The CDR3 nucleotides are TGTGCCACCACCCCCCGGGGACAGGTCAACACCGGGGAGCTGTTTTTT. Encoded protein: CATTPRGQVNTGELFF.

The chain recombines TRBV6-5 with TRBJ2-1; a possible D gene is TRBD2 (6 bases). The V end was cut by 0 bases, the J end by 10 bases, with 19 bases between. The CDR3 has 16 residues. Per the germline V gene, CDR1 is MNHEY and CDR2 is SVGAGI. The CDR3 bases are TGTGCCAGCAGTTACTCGAGTATGGCGGGGAGGCCCGAGCAGTTCTTC. Its translation: CASSYSSMAGRPEQFF.

The chain has TRBV18 and TRBJ2-1; TRBD1 is a possible D gene (5 bases). The CDR3 has 14 amino acids. The ends were cut back, 4 bases at V and 3 bases at J, with 10 bases in the middle. Germline V gives CDR1 KGHSH, CDR2 LQKENI. CDR3 residues: CASSLSGYYNEQFF. The CDR3 DNA reads TGTGCCAGCTCACTATCAGGGTACTACAATGAGCAGTTCTTC.

This clone was observed once. V and J are TRBV6-5 and TRBJ1-2, with 8 bases matching TRBD1. The CDR3 covers 12 residues. The trim removed 4 bases at V and 7 bases at J, leaving 2 bases unmatched. CDR1 is MNHEY and CDR2 is SVGAGI in the germline V gene. The chain's CDR3 is CASSFQGAGYTF. The CDR3 DNA follows: TGTGCCAGCAGTTTTCAGGGGGCTGGCTACACCTTC.

The rearrangement joins TRBV28 to TRBJ2-3; no clear D gene. Per germline, CDR1 MDHEN and CDR2 SYDVKM. This CDR3 is built from 14 residues. V dropped 2 bases and J dropped 6 bases, with 12 bases sitting between them. The chain's CDR3 is CASSLVLRPDTQYF. The CDR3 nucleotides read TGTGCCAGCAGTTTAGTCCTTCGTCCGGATACGCAGTATTTT.

This chain links TRBV7-8 with TRBJ2-1, with 13 bases fitting TRBD2. Germline trimming cut 5 bases from V and 8 bases from J; bases unmatched to any gene: 6. Germline lookup yields CDR1 SGHVS and CDR2 FQNEAQ. The CDR3 has 15 residues. CDR3 residues: CASSRGTSGNHEQFF. CDR3 bases: TGTGCCAGCAGCCGGGGGACTAGCGGGAATCATGAGCAGTTCTTC.

This clone was seen only a few times. The J gene is TRBJ2-3, the V gene TRBV7-9; maybe TRBD1 (5 bases). The V gene's germline CDR1 is SEHNR and CDR2 FQNEAQ (reference sequence). CDR3 length: 13 amino acids. V lost 1 base and J lost 5, with 7 bases in between. The CDR3 here is CASSLDQGDTQYF. The CDR3 DNA reads as TGTGCCAGCAGCTTAGATCAGGGAGATACGCAGTATTTT.

This chain joins TRBV21-1 and TRBJ2-4; the tabulated D call, TRBD2, remains unverified against the DNA. TRBV21-1 has pseudogene status. CDR3 size: 18 residues. CDR3: CASSGLAVNRRAKNIQYF. Written as DNA, the CDR3 is TGTGCCAGCAGCGGACTAGCGGTCAATAGACGAGCCAAAAACATTCAGTACTTC.

V and J are TRBV7-9 and TRBJ1-1, with D possibly being TRBD1 (6 bases). This CDR3 spans 16 amino acids. Germline loops: CDR1 SEHNR, CDR2 FQNEAQ (reference sequence). The ends were cut back, 0 bases at V and 1 base at J, with 12 bases in the middle. CDR3 DNA: TGTGCCAGCAGCTTAGCGCCAGGGGCGGCGAACACTGAAGCTTTCTTT. Its protein is CASSLAPGAANTEAFF.

DNA for the CDR3: TGTGCCAGCAGCTTATCGACTGCCTACGAGCAGTACGTC. The encoded protein is CASSLSTAYEQYV. V and J are TRBV7-9 and TRBJ2-7; D call uncertain. Germline V gene lookup returns CDR1 SEHNR and CDR2 FQNEAQ (reference sequence). Trimming stripped 2 bases from V and 2 bases from J, with 7 bases between. The CDR3 contains 13 residues.

The V and J genes are TRBV5-6 and TRBJ2-7, with TRBD2 identical over 7 bases. The ends lost 4 bases at V and 2 bases at J; junction bases unmatched: 9. Per germline, CDR1 SGHDT and CDR2 YYEEEE. The CDR3 totals 15 residues. The CDR3 bases are TGTGCCAGCAGCCAAGTCGGGGGGATTCCCTACGAGCAGTACTTC. This sequence encodes CASSQVGGIPYEQYF.

This clone was observed once. The chain links TRBV7-2 to TRBJ2-3; 7 nucleotides agree with TRBD2. This CDR3 is 17 amino acids long. Germline V lookup: CDR1 SGHTA, CDR2 FQGNSA. Trimming removed 4 bases from V and 5 bases from J; junction bases left unmatched: 15. This chain's CDR3 is CASSSPRRENRLDTQYF. In DNA form, the CDR3 reads TGTGCCAGCAGCTCCCCTAGGCGGGAGAACAGGTTAGATACGCAGTATTTT.